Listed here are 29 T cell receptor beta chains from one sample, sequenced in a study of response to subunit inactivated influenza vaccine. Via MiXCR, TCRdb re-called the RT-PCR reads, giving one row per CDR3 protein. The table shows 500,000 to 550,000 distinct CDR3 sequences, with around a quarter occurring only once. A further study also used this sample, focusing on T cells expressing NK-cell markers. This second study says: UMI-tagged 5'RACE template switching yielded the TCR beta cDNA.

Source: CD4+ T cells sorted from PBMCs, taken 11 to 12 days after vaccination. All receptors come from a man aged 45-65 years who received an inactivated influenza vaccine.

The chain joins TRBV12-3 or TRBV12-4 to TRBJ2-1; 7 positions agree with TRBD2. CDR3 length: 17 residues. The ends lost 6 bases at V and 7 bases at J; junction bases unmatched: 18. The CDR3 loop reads CASRRNSGELVPNEQFF. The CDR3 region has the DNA TGTGCCAGCAGAAGGAACAGCGGGGAATTGGTCCCTAATGAGCAGTTCTTC.

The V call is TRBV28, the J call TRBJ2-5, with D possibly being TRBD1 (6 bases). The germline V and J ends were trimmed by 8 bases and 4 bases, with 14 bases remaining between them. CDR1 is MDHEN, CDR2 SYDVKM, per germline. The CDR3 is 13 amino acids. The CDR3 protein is CASLVGGGETQYF. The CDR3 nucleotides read TGTGCCAGCTTGGTTGGGGGCGGAGAGACCCAGTACTTC.

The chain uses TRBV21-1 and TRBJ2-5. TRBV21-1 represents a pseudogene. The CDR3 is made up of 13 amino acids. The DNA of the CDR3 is TGTGCCAGCAGCAAAGCTCAGAAAGAGACCCAGTACTTC. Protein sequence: CASSKAQKETQYF.

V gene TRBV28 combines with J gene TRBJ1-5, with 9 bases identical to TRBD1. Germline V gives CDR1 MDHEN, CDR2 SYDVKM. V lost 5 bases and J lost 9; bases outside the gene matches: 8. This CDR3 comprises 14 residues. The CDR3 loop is CASSQGQGRSPQHF. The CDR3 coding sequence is TGTGCCAGCAGTCAAGGACAGGGGCGGTCGCCCCAGCATTTT.

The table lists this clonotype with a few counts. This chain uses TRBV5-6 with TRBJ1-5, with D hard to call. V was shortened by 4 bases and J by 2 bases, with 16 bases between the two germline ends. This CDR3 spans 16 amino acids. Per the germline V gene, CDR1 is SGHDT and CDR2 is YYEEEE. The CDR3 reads CASSKEGLDGNQPQHF. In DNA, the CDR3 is TGTGCCAGCAGCAAGGAAGGCTTAGACGGCAATCAGCCCCAGCATTTT.

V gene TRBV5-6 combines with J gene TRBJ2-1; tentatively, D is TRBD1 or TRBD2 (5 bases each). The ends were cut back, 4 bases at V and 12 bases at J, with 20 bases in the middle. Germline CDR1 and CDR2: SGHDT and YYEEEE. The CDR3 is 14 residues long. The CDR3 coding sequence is TGTGCCAGCAGCCCACCGGGACCCCGGCAAGGGCAGTTCTTC. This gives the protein CASSPPGPRQGQFF.

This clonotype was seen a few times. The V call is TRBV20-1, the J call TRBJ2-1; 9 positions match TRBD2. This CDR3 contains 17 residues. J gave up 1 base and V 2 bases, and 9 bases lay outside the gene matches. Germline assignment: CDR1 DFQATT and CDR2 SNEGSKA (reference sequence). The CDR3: CSARPISGSRSYNEQFF. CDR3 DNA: TGCAGTGCTAGACCTATTAGCGGGAGTCGGTCCTACAATGAGCAGTTCTTC.

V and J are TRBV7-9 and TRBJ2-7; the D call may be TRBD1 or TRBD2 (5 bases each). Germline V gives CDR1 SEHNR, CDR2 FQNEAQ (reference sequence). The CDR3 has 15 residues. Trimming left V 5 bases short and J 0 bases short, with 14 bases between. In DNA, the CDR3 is TGTGCCAGCAGCCGATCGGGACGGGGCTCCTACGAGCAGTACTTC. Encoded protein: CASSRSGRGSYEQYF.

CDR3 coding DNA: TGCAGTGCTAGGGTTTTTAGCGGATACTCCTACGAGCAGTACTTC. This translates into CSARVFSGYSYEQYF. The chain uses TRBV20-1 and TRBJ2-7, with a possible D match to TRBD2 (6 bases). The germline gives CDR1 DFQATT, CDR2 SNEGSKA (reference sequence). The CDR3 loop spans 15 amino acids. V lost 3 bases, J lost 0 bases, and 15 bases lay in between.

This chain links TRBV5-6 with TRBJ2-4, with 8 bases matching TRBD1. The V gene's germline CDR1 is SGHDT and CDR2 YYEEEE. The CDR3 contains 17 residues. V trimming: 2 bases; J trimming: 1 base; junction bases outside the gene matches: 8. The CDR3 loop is CASSFGPDRVAKNIQYF. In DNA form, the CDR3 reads TGTGCCAGCAGCTTTGGACCGGACAGGGTGGCCAAAAACATTCAGTACTTC.

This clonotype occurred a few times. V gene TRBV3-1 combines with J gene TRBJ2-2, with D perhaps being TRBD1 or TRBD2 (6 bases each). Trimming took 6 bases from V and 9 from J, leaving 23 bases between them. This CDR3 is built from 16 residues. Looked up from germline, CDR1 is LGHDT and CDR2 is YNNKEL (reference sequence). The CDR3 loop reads CASRGGTGQQRRELFF. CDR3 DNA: TGTGCCAGCAGGGGGGGCACGGGGCAGCAGCGACGGGAGCTGTTTTTT.

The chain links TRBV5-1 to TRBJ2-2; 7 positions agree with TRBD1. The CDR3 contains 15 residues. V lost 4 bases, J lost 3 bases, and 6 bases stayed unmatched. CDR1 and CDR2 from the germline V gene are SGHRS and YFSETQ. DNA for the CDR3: TGCGCCAGCAGCCCACAGGGGTCGGACACCGGGGAGCTGTTTTTT. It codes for CASSPQGSDTGELFF.

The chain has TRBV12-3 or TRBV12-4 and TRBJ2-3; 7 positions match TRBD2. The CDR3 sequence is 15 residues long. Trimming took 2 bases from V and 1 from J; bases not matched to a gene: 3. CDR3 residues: CASSLLGGRTDTQYF. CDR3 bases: TGTGCCAGCAGTTTATTGGGAGGGCGCACAGATACGCAGTATTTT.

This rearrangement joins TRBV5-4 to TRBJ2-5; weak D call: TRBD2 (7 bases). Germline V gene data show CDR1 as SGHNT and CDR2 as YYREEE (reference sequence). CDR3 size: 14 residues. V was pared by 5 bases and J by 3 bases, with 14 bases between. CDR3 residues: CASRLRGGEETQYF. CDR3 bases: TGTGCCAGCAGGTTGCGAGGGGGGGAAGAGACCCAGTACTTC. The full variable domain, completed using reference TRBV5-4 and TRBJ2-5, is ETGVTQSPTHLIKTRGQQVTLRCSSQSGHNTVSWYQQALGQGPQFIFQYYREEENGRGNFPPRFSGLQFPNYSSELNVNALELDDSALYLCASRLRGGEETQYFGPGTRLLVL.

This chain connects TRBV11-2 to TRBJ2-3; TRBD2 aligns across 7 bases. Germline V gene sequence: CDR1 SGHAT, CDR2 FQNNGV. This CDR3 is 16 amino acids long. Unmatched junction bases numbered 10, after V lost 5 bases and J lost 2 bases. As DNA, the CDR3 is TGTGCCAGCAGCCCCAGACTAGCCCGAATCACAGATACGCAGTATTTT. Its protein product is CASSPRLARITDTQYF.

The CDR3 loop is CASSLAVYQETQYF. For the CDR3, the DNA is TGTGCCAGCAGCTTAGCGGTTTACCAAGAGACCCAGTACTTC. This chain uses TRBV7-2 with TRBJ2-5; D not resolved. CDR3 length equals 14 residues. Germline values: CDR1 SGHTA, CDR2 FQGNSA. With 0 bases removed from V and 0 bases from J, the gap between germline ends came to 5 bases.

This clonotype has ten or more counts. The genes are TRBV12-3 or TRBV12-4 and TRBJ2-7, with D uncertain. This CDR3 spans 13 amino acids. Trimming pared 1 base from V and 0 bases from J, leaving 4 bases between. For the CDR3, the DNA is TGTGCCAGCAGTTTAGGGGCCTCCTACGAGCAGTACTTC. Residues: CASSLGASYEQYF.

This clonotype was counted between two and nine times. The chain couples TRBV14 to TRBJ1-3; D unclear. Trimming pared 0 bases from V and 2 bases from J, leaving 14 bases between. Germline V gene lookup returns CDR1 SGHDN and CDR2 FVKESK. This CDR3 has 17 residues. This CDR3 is CASSQDLSGAAGNTIYF. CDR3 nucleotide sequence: TGTGCCAGCAGCCAAGATCTTTCCGGCGCAGCTGGAAACACCATATATTTT.

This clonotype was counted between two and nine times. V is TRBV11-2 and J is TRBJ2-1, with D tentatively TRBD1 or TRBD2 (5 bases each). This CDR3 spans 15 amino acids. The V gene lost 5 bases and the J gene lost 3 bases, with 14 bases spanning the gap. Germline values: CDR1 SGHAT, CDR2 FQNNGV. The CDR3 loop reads CASSQPGRNYNEQFF. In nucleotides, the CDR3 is TGTGCCAGCAGCCAACCGGGACGGAACTACAATGAGCAGTTCTTC.

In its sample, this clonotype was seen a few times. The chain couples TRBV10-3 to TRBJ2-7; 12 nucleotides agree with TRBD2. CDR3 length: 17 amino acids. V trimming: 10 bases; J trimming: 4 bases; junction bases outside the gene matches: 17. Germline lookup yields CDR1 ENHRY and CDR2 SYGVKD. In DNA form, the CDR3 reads TGTGCCACCGATGGGAAAAAGACTAGCGGGGGAATATACGAGCAGTACTTC. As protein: CATDGKKTSGGIYEQYF.

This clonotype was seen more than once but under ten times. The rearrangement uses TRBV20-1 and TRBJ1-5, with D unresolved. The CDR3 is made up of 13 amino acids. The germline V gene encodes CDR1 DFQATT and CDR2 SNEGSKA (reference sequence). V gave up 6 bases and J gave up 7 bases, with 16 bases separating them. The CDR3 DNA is TGCAGTGCCGCGGAACTTATGGGACAGCCCCAGCATTTT. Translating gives CSAAELMGQPQHF.

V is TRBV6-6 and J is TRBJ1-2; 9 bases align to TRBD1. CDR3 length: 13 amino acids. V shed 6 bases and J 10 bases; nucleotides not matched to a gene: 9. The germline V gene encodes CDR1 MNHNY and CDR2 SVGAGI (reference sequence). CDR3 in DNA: TGTGCCAGCAGCCTCGGGACAGGGTTGGACTACACCTTC. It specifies CASSLGTGLDYTF.

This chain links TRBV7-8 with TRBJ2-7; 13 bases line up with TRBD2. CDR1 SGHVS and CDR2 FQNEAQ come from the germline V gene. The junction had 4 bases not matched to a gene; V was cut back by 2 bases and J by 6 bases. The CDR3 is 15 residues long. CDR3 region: CASSLRLAGGGEQYF. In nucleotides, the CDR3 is TGTGCCAGCAGCTTAAGACTAGCGGGAGGAGGCGAGCAGTACTTC. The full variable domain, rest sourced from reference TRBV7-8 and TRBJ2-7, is GAGVSQSPRYKVAKRGQDVALRCDPISGHVSLFWYQQALGQGPEFLTYFQNEAQLDKSGLPSDRFFAERPEGSVSTLKIQRTQQEDSAVYLCASSLRLAGGGEQYFGPGTRLTVT.

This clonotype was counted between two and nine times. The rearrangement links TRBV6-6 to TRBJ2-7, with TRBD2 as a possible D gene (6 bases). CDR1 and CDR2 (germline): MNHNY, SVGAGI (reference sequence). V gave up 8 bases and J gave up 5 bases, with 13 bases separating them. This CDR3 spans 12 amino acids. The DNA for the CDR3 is TGTGCCAGCTCGGGAGTTCCCCACGAGCAGTACTTC. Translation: CASSGVPHEQYF.

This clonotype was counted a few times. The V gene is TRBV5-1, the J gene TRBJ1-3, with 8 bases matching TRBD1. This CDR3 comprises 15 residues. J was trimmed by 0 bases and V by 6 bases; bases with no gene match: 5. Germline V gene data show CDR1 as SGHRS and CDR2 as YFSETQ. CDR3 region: CASTRDRRSGNTIYF. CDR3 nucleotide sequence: TGCGCCAGCACCAGGGACAGGCGCTCTGGAAACACCATATATTTT.

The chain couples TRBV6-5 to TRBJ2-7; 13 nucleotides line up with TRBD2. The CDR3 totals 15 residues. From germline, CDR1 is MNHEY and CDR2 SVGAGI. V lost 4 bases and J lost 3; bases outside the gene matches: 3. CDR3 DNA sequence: TGTGCCAGCAGTTGGACTAGCGGGGGTGACTACGAGCAGTACTTC. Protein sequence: CASSWTSGGDYEQYF.

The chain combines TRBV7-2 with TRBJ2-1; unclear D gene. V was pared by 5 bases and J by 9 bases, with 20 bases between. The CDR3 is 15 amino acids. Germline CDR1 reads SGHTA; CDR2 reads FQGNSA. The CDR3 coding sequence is TGTGCCAGCAGCCCCACCCAGATTCGTGGTGGTGAGCAGTTCTTC. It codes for CASSPTQIRGGEQFF.

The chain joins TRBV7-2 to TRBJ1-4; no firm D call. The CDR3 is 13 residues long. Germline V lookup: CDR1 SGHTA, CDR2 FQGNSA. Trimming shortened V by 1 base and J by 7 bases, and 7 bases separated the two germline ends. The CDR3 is CASSLGPVEKLFF. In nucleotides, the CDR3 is TGTGCCAGCAGCTTAGGGCCGGTTGAAAAACTGTTTTTT.

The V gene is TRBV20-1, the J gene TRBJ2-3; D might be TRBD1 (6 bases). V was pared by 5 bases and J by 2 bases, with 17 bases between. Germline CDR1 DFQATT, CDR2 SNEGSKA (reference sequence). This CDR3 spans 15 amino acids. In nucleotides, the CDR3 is TGCAGTGCTGTTACAGGGATGACCATCACAGATACGCAGTATTTT. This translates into CSAVTGMTITDTQYF.